A selection of T cell receptor beta chains follows, all from one sample in a study of patients and donors after allogeneic stem cell transplantation. TCRdb ran MiXCR on the RT-PCR reads and lists one entry per CDR3 protein. The data contain 190,000 or so distinct CDR3 sequences, 41% of them singletons. Sequencing was carried out using blood, either unsorted or a sorted T cell fraction (not recorded which). The receptors come from a human donor who was either an allogeneic HSCT recipient or a stem cell or donor lymphocyte infusion donor (not recorded which). It is not recorded whose cells these are; they may come from a transplant donor. Both conserved end residues are part of each CDR3. The D gene is left open where the match is weak. The size field is filled for only some rows; it gives once, few, many or a size class.

v_gene	j_gene	d_gene	abundance	CDR3nt	CDR3aa
TRBV7-3	TRBJ2-1	NA	NA	TGTGCCAGCAGCTTAATAGCTTCACCTCCCGGGGCAAATGAGCAGTTCTTC	CASSLIASPPGANEQFF
TRBV28	TRBJ2-7	TRBD1	NA	TGTGCCAGCAGTTTGGGGACAGGTGGGATTGACGAGCAGTACTTC	CASSLGTGGIDEQYF
TRBV5-1	TRBJ1-4	NA	NA	TGCGCCAGCAGCTTGGAGGGCAGGGGAGGCGAAAAACTGTTTTTT	CASSLEGRGGEKLFF
TRBV19	TRBJ2-1	TRBD1	NA	TGTGCCAGTAGTAAGACGACAGGGTTGAATGAGCAGTTCTTC	CASSKTTGLNEQFF
TRBV5-6	TRBJ1-4	TRBD1	few	TGTGCCAGCAGCTTTGGGACAGGCGGAGAAAAACTGTTTTTT	CASSFGTGGEKLFF
TRBV19	TRBJ2-2	TRBD2	once	TGTGCCAGTAGACCTAGCGGGAGTGACACCGGGGAGCTGTTTTTT	CASRPSGSDTGELFF
TRBV6-5	TRBJ1-1	NA	NA	TGTGCCAGCAGCATCACAGGGACTGAAGCTTTCTTT	CASSITGTEAFF
TRBV12-3/TRBV12-4	TRBJ2-1	NA	few	TGTGCCAGCAGTTTAGCTGACAATGAGCAGTTCTTC	CASSLADNEQFF
TRBV7-9	TRBJ1-3	NA	NA	TGTGCCAGCAGCTCAGGGAAAGGAAACACCATATATTTT	CASSSGKGNTIYF
TRBV6-5	TRBJ1-2	TRBD1	few	TGTGCCAGCAGTTCCCTCTACGGACAGGGGGACTATGGCTACACCTTC	CASSSLYGQGDYGYTF
TRBV12-3/TRBV12-4	TRBJ2-1	TRBD2	NA	TGTGCCAGCAGCCTTGATACGGGAGCGGGAAATGAGCAGTTCTTC	CASSLDTGAGNEQFF
TRBV29-1	TRBJ2-7	TRBD1	few	TGCAGCGTTGAGGGGGACAGTTACGAGCAGTACTTC	CSVEGDSYEQYF
TRBV5-6	TRBJ1-1	NA	few	TGTGCCAGCAGCTTGGCCGGCAGGGTAGATGAAGCTTTCTTT	CASSLAGRVDEAFF
TRBV2	TRBJ1-3	NA	NA	TGTGCCAGCGGAATGATAGCCTCTGGAAACACCATATATTTT	CASGMIASGNTIYF
TRBV29-1	TRBJ1-1	TRBD1	many	TGCAGCGTTGGACAGGGGGACACTGAAGCTTTCTTT	CSVGQGDTEAFF
TRBV6-6	TRBJ2-1	TRBD2	NA	TGTGCCAGCAGCCCCCGGGGGGAGGGAATGGGCAATGAGCAGTTCTTC	CASSPRGEGMGNEQFF
TRBV6-6	TRBJ2-7	TRBD1	NA	TGTGCCAGCAGTTTGCCTGGGACAGGGGTATACGAGCAGTACTTC	CASSLPGTGVYEQYF
TRBV30	TRBJ1-4	NA	NA	TGTGCCTGGAGCCAAAGGGGGTCCAGGGGCCAAAAACTGTTTTTT	CAWSQRGSRGQKLFF
TRBV12-3/TRBV12-4	TRBJ2-7	TRBD2	NA	TGTGCCAGCAGTTTACTAGCGGGGACCTACGAGCAGTACTTC	CASSLLAGTYEQYF
TRBV5-6	TRBJ1-1	NA	NA	TGTGCCAGCAGCTCCCTGGGCGGTCGGTGGGGGGCTGAAGCTTTCTTT	CASSSLGGRWGAEAFF
TRBV12-3/TRBV12-4	TRBJ1-1	NA	few	TGTGCCAGCAGCCTCCCAGGGTTTGAAGCTTTCTTT	CASSLPGFEAFF
TRBV7-2	TRBJ1-4	NA	NA	TGTGCCAGCAGCTTGACAGGTTCTAGGGAAAAACTGTTTTTT	CASSLTGSREKLFF
TRBV24-1	TRBJ1-1	NA	NA	TGTGCCACCAGTGATTTGACCAGGGGGAACACTGAAGCTTTCTTT	CATSDLTRGNTEAFF
TRBV12-3/TRBV12-4	TRBJ2-7	NA	once	TGTGCCACAGGAGGGGACGAGCAGTACTTC	CATGGDEQYF
TRBV4-3	TRBJ2-1	NA	NA	TGCGCCAGCAGCCAAGATACGGATTCAGGCAATGAGCAGTTCTTC	CASSQDTDSGNEQFF
TRBV12-3/TRBV12-4	TRBJ2-3	NA	NA	TGTGCCAGCAGCCCCTCCCACAGGGTGGGCGAGACTAGCACAGATACGCAGTATTTT	CASSPSHRVGETSTDTQYF
TRBV4-3	TRBJ2-7	TRBD2	few	TGCGCCAGCAGCCCGGGACTACCTCTTGAGCAGTACTTC	CASSPGLPLEQYF
TRBV4-2	TRBJ1-6	NA	NA	TGTGCCAGCAGCCAAGATCAGGAGGTGTCCTCCTATAATTCACCCCTCCACTTT	CASSQDQEVSSYNSPLHF
TRBV6-6	TRBJ1-2	TRBD1	NA	TGTGCCAGCAGCAACAGGGGTCAGGATGGCTACACCTTC	CASSNRGQDGYTF
TRBV7-8	TRBJ1-5	NA	few	TGTGCCAGCAGCCCAAGATGGGATCAGCCCCAGCATTTT	CASSPRWDQPQHF
TRBV6-5	TRBJ2-7	TRBD2	many	TGTGCCAGCAGTTACACCCGACTAGCGGGAGGCGAGCAGTACTTC	CASSYTRLAGGEQYF
TRBV29-1	TRBJ2-1	TRBD1	few	TGCAGCGTTTCCGGACAGGGAATCTACAATGAGCAGTTCTTC	CSVSGQGIYNEQFF
TRBV6-5	TRBJ1-6	NA	few	TGTGCCAGCAGTTACTCGGGTTCACCCCTCCACTTT	CASSYSGSPLHF
TRBV7-8	TRBJ1-4	NA	NA	TGTGCCAGCAGCATCAGGGAGGTCACAACTAATGAAAAACTGTTTTTT	CASSIREVTTNEKLFF
TRBV10-3	TRBJ2-7	NA	few	TGTGCCATCAGTGATGTAGCAGGGGACTCCTACGAGCAGTACTTC	CAISDVAGDSYEQYF
TRBV9	TRBJ1-2	NA	NA	TGTGCCAGCAGCGTAGCAGCGGGGAGTGGTGGCTACACCTTC	CASSVAAGSGGYTF
TRBV14	TRBJ2-3	TRBD2	NA	TGTGCCAGCAGCCCTGGGACTAGCGGGAGAAGGGCAGATACGCAGTATTTT	CASSPGTSGRRADTQYF
TRBV6-5	TRBJ1-1	TRBD1	few	TGTGCCAGCACAAAACAGGGGGCGAGCACTGAAGCTTTCTTT	CASTKQGASTEAFF
TRBV15	TRBJ2-3	NA	once	TGTGCCACCAGTCGCCTCCCTAGCACAGATACGCAGTATTTT	CATSRLPSTDTQYF
TRBV10-3	TRBJ2-2	NA	few	TGTGCCATCAGTGAAAAGGTCGTGCGGGAGCTGTTTTTT	CAISEKVVRELFF
TRBV29-1	TRBJ1-1	NA	NA	TGCAGCGCTGGGACTGGCAACACTGAAGCTTTCTTT	CSAGTGNTEAFF
TRBV5-6	TRBJ2-2	NA	NA	TGTGCCAGCAGCTGGCGCAGGCCCGGGGAGCTGTTTTTT	CASSWRRPGELFF
TRBV9	TRBJ1-2	NA	few	TGTGCCAGCAGCGTTCGAGACAGGCCTTATGGCTACACCTTC	CASSVRDRPYGYTF
TRBV6-1	TRBJ1-5	NA	few	TGTGCCAGCAGTGACGGGCAGGCTCAGCCCCAGCATTTT	CASSDGQAQPQHF
TRBV6-5	TRBJ1-4	NA	few	TGTGCCAGCAGTTATGGAGGGATTGGAGCAACTAATGAAAAACTGTTTTTT	CASSYGGIGATNEKLFF
TRBV7-9	TRBJ1-1	NA	many	TGTGCCAGCAGCTTAGGCGGCACGAACACTGAAGCTTTCTTT	CASSLGGTNTEAFF
TRBV15	TRBJ1-6	NA	NA	TGTGCCACCAGCAGAAGGAGTAGCGGGGAGAGCTCCTATAATTCACCCCTCCACTTT	CATSRRSSGESSYNSPLHF